These 10 T cell receptor beta chains were sequenced from one sample in a study of shared clonotypes between healthy human individuals. TCRdb's table, derived via immunoSEQ multiplex PCR, lists solely in-frame clones and lacks some. The sample has 730,000 or so clones, 55% to 75% seen once. Sequencing input: memory CD4+ T cells sorted from blood. Subset of the sample: CD45RA-negative fraction. These receptors came from a woman between 25 and 40 years old in good health.

This chain uses TRBV19 with TRBJ2-5; D possibly matches TRBD1 or TRBD2 (5 bases each). Germline CDR1 is LNHDA and CDR2 is SQIVND (reference sequence). Trimming stripped 5 bases from V and 4 bases from J, with 14 bases between. There are 14 residues in the CDR3. The CDR3 is CASSFTGTRETQYF. Here the CDR3 DNA reads TGTGCCAGTAGTTTTACCGGGACCAGAGAGACCCAGTACTTC.

The chain couples TRBV5-1 to TRBJ2-7; 10 positions match TRBD2. Per the germline V gene, CDR1 is SGHRS and CDR2 is YFSETQ. J lost 6 bases, V lost 0 bases, and 3 bases had no gene match. CDR3 length: 14 amino acids. The CDR3 loop is CASSLALAGVEQYF. The CDR3 DNA follows: TGCGCCAGCAGCTTGGCTCTAGCGGGAGTCGAGCAGTACTTC.

The chain recombines TRBV25-1 with TRBJ2-3; a possible D gene is TRBD1 (5 bases). The CDR3 runs 14 residues. V dropped 3 bases and J dropped 6 bases, with 13 bases sitting between them. The germline V gene encodes CDR1 MGHDK and CDR2 SYGVNS. The CDR3 region has the DNA TGTGCCAGCAGTGAGCGGCAGGGCAGGGATACGCAGTATTTT. Amino acid sequence: CASSERQGRDTQYF.

The chain uses TRBV18 and TRBJ2-7; 9 bases are a match to TRBD1. CDR3 length: 17 residues. Germline values: CDR1 KGHSH, CDR2 LQKENI. With 1 base clipped from V and 4 bases from J, the junction kept 11 bases outside the gene matches. Here the CDR3 DNA reads TGTGCCAGCTCACCACTGATCCGGGACAGGGAGGGGTACGAGCAGTACTTC. It is translated as CASSPLIRDREGYEQYF.

The gene calls are TRBV5-1 and TRBJ1-1; 7 bases line up with TRBD1. The CDR3 is made up of 11 amino acids. J gave up 11 bases and V 2 bases, and 3 bases lay outside the gene matches. Germline V gene sequence: CDR1 SGHRS, CDR2 YFSETQ. DNA of the CDR3: TGCGCCAGCAGCTTCGGACAGGCGGCTTTCTTT. Translated, it gives CASSFGQAAFF.

This clone was seen a single time. The V gene is TRBV7-3, the J gene TRBJ1-1; D unresolved. Trimming left V 2 bases short and J 4 bases short, with 8 bases between. Germline CDR1 SGHTA, CDR2 FQGTGA. The CDR3 is 13 residues long. CDR3: CASSLHPGTEAFF. CDR3 in DNA: TGTGCCAGCAGCTTACATCCGGGCACTGAAGCTTTCTTT.

This clone was picked up a small number of times. V and J are TRBV7-8 and TRBJ1-1; TRBD1 aligns across 8 bases. Germline V gives CDR1 SGHVS, CDR2 FQNEAQ. There are 13 residues in the CDR3. V was clipped by 5 bases and J by 11 bases; unmatched bases: 10. The CDR3 nucleotides are TGTGCCAGCAGCCCGGGGCAGGGGGCGCCGGCTTTCTTT. Its translation is CASSPGQGAPAFF. Complete variable domain (other parts from reference TRBV7-8 and TRBJ1-1): GAGVSQSPRYKVAKRGQDVALRCDPISGHVSLFWYQQALGQGPEFLTYFQNEAQLDKSGLPSDRFFAERPEGSVSTLKIQRTQQEDSAVYLCASSPGQGAPAFFGQGTRLTVV.

The V call is TRBV7-2, the J call TRBJ2-5, with a tentative D call TRBD2 (6 bases). Trimming took off 2 bases at V and 4 bases at J, with 11 bases between the two ends. The CDR3 is made up of 14 amino acids. The germline CDR1 and CDR2 sequences are SGHTA and FQGNSA. The CDR3: CASSLWAGLETQYF. The CDR3 region has the DNA TGTGCCAGCAGCTTATGGGCGGGGCTAGAGACCCAGTACTTC.

The CDR3 DNA is TGTGCCAGCCCCGACTCGGGACTTCAAGAGACCCAGTACTTC. This gives the protein CASPDSGLQETQYF. The chain recombines TRBV2 with TRBJ2-5; TRBD2 is a possible D gene (6 bases). This CDR3 is 14 amino acids long. Between the trimmed V and J ends, which lost 8 bases and 2 bases, there was a span of 15 bases. Germline-derived CDR1 and CDR2 are SNHLY and FYNNEI.

The V and J genes are TRBV30 and TRBJ1-3; 10 bases map to TRBD1. V lost 5 bases, J lost 3 bases, and 7 bases stayed unmatched. The CDR3 has 15 amino acids. CDR1 and CDR2 (germline): GTSNPN, SVGIG (reference sequence). The CDR3 nucleotides are TGTGCCTGGTGCGCGGGACAGGGGTTTGGAAACACCATATATTTT. It specifies CAWCAGQGFGNTIYF.